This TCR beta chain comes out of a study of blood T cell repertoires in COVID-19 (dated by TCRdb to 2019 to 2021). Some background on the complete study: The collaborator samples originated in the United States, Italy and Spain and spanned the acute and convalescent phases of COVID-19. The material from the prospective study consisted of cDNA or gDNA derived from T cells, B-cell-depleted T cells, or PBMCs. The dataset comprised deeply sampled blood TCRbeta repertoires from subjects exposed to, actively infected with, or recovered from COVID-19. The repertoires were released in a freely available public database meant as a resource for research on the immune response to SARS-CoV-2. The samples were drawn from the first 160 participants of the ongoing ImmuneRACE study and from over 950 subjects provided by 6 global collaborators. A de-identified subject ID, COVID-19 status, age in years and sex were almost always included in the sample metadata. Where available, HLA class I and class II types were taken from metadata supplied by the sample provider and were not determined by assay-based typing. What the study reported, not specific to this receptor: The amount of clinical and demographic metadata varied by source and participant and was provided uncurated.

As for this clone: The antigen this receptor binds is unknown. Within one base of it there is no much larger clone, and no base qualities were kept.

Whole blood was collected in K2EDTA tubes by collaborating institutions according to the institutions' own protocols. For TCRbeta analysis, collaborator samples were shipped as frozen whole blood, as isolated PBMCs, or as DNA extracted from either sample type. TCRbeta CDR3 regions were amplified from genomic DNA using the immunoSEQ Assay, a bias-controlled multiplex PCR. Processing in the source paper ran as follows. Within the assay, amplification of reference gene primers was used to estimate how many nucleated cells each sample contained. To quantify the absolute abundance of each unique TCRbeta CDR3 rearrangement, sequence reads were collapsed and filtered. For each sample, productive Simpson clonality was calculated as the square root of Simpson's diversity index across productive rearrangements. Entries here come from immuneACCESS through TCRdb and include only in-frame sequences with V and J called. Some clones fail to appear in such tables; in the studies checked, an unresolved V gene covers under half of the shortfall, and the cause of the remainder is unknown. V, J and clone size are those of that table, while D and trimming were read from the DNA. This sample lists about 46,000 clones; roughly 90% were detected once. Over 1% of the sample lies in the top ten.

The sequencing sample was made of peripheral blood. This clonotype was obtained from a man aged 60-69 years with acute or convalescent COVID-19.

This receptor carries the CDR3 CASSLGEGQGKFF. The DNA sequence is TGTGCCAGCAGCTTAGGGGAAGGACAGGGTAAGTTCTTT. The receptor chain draws on TRBV11-3 and TRBJ1-1; a stretch of 8 junction bases matches TRBD1. Compared with germline, V lacks 1 base and J lacks 14 bases; bases without a gene match: 9. The germline V gene gives CDR1 as SGHNT and CDR2 as YENEEA. The CDR3 contains 13 residues, cysteine and phenylalanine counted. Only the CDR3 DNA is retained, 39 bases long and in frame from the first base.